The text below deals with one T cell receptor (beta chain). These data come from a study of T cell changes during pregnancy in multiple sclerosis. This table comes from immunoSEQ multiplex PCR, and its TCRdb copy is limited to in-frame clones, with some not included. The data show 99,000 or so clones, approximately 93% seen once. This CDR3 contains 15 residues. Germline trimming cut 5 bases from V and 4 bases from J; bases unmatched to any gene: 4. Germline lookup yields CDR1 LNHDA and CDR2 SQIVND (reference sequence). The sequences come from peripheral blood, collected after pregnancy. The receptor comes from a female donor with multiple sclerosis, enrolled in a pregnancy study. The chain employs TRBV19 and TRBJ2-1; 11 bases are a match to TRBD2. CDR3 sequence: CASSRLAGSYNEQFF. CDR3 nucleotides: TGTGCCAGTAGTCGACTAGCGGGATCGTACAATGAGCAGTTCTTC.